This T cell receptor beta chain comes out of a study of shared clonotypes between healthy human individuals. Whole-study context: There were three CD4 naive, three CD4 memory, two CD8 naive and one CD8 memory plates per donor. Study-wide points: Large sequencing depth failed to make sorted-subset sequencing complete, rarefaction showed.

How the authors handled the data: ImmunoSEQ sequences covered only the junction and lacked quality scores; filtering therefore differed. Generated by immunoSEQ multiplex PCR, the TCRdb table keeps only in-frame clones and is missing some. V and J calls and clone size come straight from that table; D and trimming were deduced from the DNA. Of approximately 2,000,000 clones in the sample, over 85% are singletons; the top ten hold 1.5% to 2%. The V gene's germline CDR1 is LNHNV and CDR2 YYDKDF (reference sequence). The V segment lost 2 bases and the J segment 5 bases; nucleotides outside the gene matches: 10. This CDR3 comprises 17 residues. Points on this clone: Its antigen remains unidentified.

The naive CD8 population came from CD45RO-negative cells selected for CCR7, without terminally differentiated effector memory CD45RA+ cells. The TCR comes from a man aged 18 to 29 in good health. Some clones in this sample may be carry-over from other donors' samples. The sample was naive CD8+ T cells from PBMCs. The rearrangement joins TRBV15 to TRBJ2-7, with 12 bases matching TRBD1. CDR3 protein: CATSRRPGQGAGNEQYF. The CDR3 DNA is TGTGCCACCAGCAGACGACCGGGACAGGGGGCGGGTAACGAGCAGTACTTC.